This T cell receptor (beta chain) was recovered during a study of blood T cell repertoires in COVID-19. Across the study: From the United States, Italy and Spain came samples of acute and convalescent COVID-19. T cells, B-cell-depleted T cells, or PBMCs supplied cDNA or gDNA.

In the study's own analysis: Amplification of reference gene primers was used by the study to estimate nucleated cell counts. TCRdb's table, derived via immunoSEQ multiplex PCR, lists solely in-frame clones and lacks some. V, J and clone size are taken as reported in that table, and D and trimming were inferred from the DNA itself. The table shows over 150,000 clones, with about 80% occurring only once. CDR3 size: 16 residues. V gave up 3 bases and J gave up 0 bases, with 11 bases separating them. CDR1 and CDR2 (germline): KGHSH, LQKENI. The genes are TRBV18 and TRBJ1-4; a possible D gene is TRBD1 (5 bases). The specimen sequenced was peripheral blood. The TCR sequence derives from a woman aged 55 to 70 with acute or convalescent COVID-19. The CDR3 DNA is TGTGCCAGCTCACCGACAGCATATGCAACTAATGAAAAACTGTTTTTT. Encoded protein: CASSPTAYATNEKLFF.